This T cell receptor beta chain comes out of a study of blood T cell repertoires in COVID-19. J lost 1 base, V lost 3 bases, and 5 bases had no gene match. CDR1 and CDR2 from the germline V gene are KGHSH and LQKENI. The CDR3 has 16 residues. The participants were between roughly 18 and 90 years old and came from under 25 US areas. Cohorts were based on clinical histories the participants reported. TCRdb's copy holds only in-frame clones and misses some; the assay was immunoSEQ multiplex PCR. The sample carries under 350,000 clones, about 86% recorded once. The sequence derives from a woman aged 40 to 49 with acute COVID-19. The V gene is TRBV18, the J gene TRBJ1-5, with TRBD1 identical over 8 bases. Material: PBMCs or T cells enriched from blood (not recorded which). The chain's CDR3 is CASSPQGAGSNQPQHF. In DNA, the CDR3 is TGTGCCAGCTCACCGCAGGGGGCAGGGAGCAATCAGCCCCAGCATTTT.